One sample yielded the 17 T cell receptor beta chains listed below, sequenced in a study of CD8 T cells in Susac syndrome. RNA in amounts of about 0.45 to 1 ug was reverse transcribed with random hexamers. TCRdb used MiXCR to reprocess the immunoSEQ multiplex PCR reads, holding one entry per CDR3 protein. The top ten clones hold less than 0.15% of a sample with over 100,000 distinct CDR3 sequences, roughly 95% of them seen once. The sequencing sample was made of CD4+ T cells from PBMCs. All receptors come from a human donor with Susac syndrome.

V is TRBV13 and J is TRBJ2-1; D possibly matches TRBD1 or TRBD2 (5 bases each). Germline CDR1 is PRHDT and CDR2 is FYEKMQ (reference sequence). There are 17 residues in the CDR3. V was cut by 3 bases and J by 0 bases, with 15 bases left in between. CDR3 DNA sequence: TGTGCCAGCAGCTTTGGCCGGGGACCAAGCTCCTACAATGAGCAGTTCTTC. Encoded protein: CASSFGRGPSSYNEQFF. The complete variable domain, with remaining parts taken from reference TRBV13 and TRBJ2-1, reads AAGVIQSPRHLIKEKRETATLKCYPIPRHDTVYWYQQGPGQDPQFLISFYEKMQSDKGSIPDRFSAQQFSDYHSELNMSSLELGDSALYFCASSFGRGPSSYNEQFFGPGTRLTVL.

This clonotype is a singleton in its sample. The chain has TRBV5-6 and TRBJ1-2, with 9 bases lining up with TRBD1. The CDR3 is 14 amino acids. The ends lost 4 bases at V and 4 bases at J; junction bases unmatched: 5. CDR1 SGHDT and CDR2 YYEEEE come from the germline V gene. The CDR3 sequence is CASSRDRDSYGYTF. In DNA form, the CDR3 reads TGTGCCAGCAGCCGGGACAGGGATAGCTATGGCTACACCTTC.

The J gene is TRBJ1-1, the V gene TRBV12-3 or TRBV12-4; weak D call: TRBD1 (6 bases). Trimming stripped 9 bases from V and 6 bases from J, with 8 bases between. CDR3 size: 10 residues. The CDR3 region is CASRGSEAFF. The CDR3 DNA reads as TGTGCCAGTAGGGGGTCTGAAGCTTTCTTT.

This chain links TRBV20-1 with TRBJ1-2; D gene unclear. Germline V gene sequence: CDR1 DFQATT, CDR2 SNEGSKA (reference sequence). Trimming removed 6 bases from V and 5 bases from J, with 19 bases in between. The CDR3 is 14 residues long. CDR3 amino acids: CSATKGEPLYGYTF. The CDR3 coding sequence is TGCAGTGCAACTAAGGGCGAACCGCTTTATGGCTACACCTTC.

This clonotype showed up just once. This chain links TRBV29-1 with TRBJ1-1, with 8 bases matching TRBD1. In germline, CDR1 is SQVTM, CDR2 ANQGSEA. The V gene end was trimmed by 7 bases and the J gene end by 1 base; junction bases not matched to a gene: 5. CDR3 size: 13 residues. The CDR3 DNA reads TGCAGCGCGGGACAGGTAACGAACACTGAAGCTTTCTTT. Translating gives CSAGQVTNTEAFF. The entire variable domain, with the rest obtained from reference TRBV29-1 and TRBJ1-1, is as follows: SAVISQKPSRDICQRGTSLTIQCQVDSQVTMMFWYRQQPGQSLTLIATANQGSEATYESGFVIDKFPISRPNLTFSTLTVSNMSPEDSSIYLCSAGQVTNTEAFFGQGTRLTVV.

This sequence joins TRBV10-3 and TRBJ2-3; no firm D call. V lost 8 bases and J 6 bases, leaving 9 bases between the germline ends. This CDR3 has 11 amino acids. Germline CDR1 is ENHRY and CDR2 is SYGVKD. The CDR3 here is CAIGRKDTQYF. The CDR3 nucleotides are TGTGCCATCGGCCGAAAGGATACGCAGTATTTT.

The J gene is TRBJ2-3, the V gene TRBV2; D could derive from TRBD1 or TRBD2 (5 bases each). Between the trimmed V and J ends, which lost 7 bases and 5 bases, there was a span of 19 bases. The CDR3 runs 15 residues. The germline V gene has CDR1 SNHLY and CDR2 FYNNEI. CDR3 nucleotide sequence: TGTGCCAGCAAAGGCTCGAGGGGCACACGAGATACGCAGTATTTT. Translated, it gives CASKGSRGTRDTQYF.

The chain joins TRBV29-1 to TRBJ2-1; 7 nucleotides line up with TRBD2. CDR1 SQVTM and CDR2 ANQGSEA come from the germline V gene. This CDR3 has 15 amino acids. V gave up 4 bases and J gave up 6 bases; unmatched junction bases: 12. CDR3 protein: CSVVPLTSDFNEQFF. The CDR3 DNA is TGCAGCGTTGTCCCCCTTACTAGCGACTTCAATGAGCAGTTCTTC.

The CDR3 here is CASSIDRASYNEQFF. CDR3 coding DNA: TGTGCCAGCAGCATTGACAGGGCTAGCTACAATGAGCAGTTCTTC. This sequence joins TRBV5-4 and TRBJ2-1; 7 bases are shared with TRBD1. V lost 4 bases to trimming and J lost 3 bases; unmatched junction nucleotides: 7. The CDR3 loop spans 15 amino acids. Germline-derived CDR1 and CDR2 are SGHNT and YYREEE (reference sequence). Looking up the rest from reference TRBV5-4 and TRBJ2-1 gives the full variable domain: ETGVTQSPTHLIKTRGQQVTLRCSSQSGHNTVSWYQQALGQGPQFIFQYYREEENGRGNFPPRFSGLQFPNYSSELNVNALELDDSALYLCASSIDRASYNEQFFGPGTRLTVL.

The CDR3 DNA reads as TGTGCCAGCAGCCAAGAGCTGTCTAGCGGGATATCCAACGAGCAGTACTTC. This sequence encodes CASSQELSSGISNEQYF. V and J are TRBV3-1 and TRBJ2-7; 9 positions match TRBD2. CDR3 size: 17 residues. V lost 0 bases, J lost 5 bases, and 11 bases stayed unmatched. Germline V gene sequence: CDR1 LGHDT, CDR2 YNNKEL (reference sequence).

V is TRBV28 and J is TRBJ2-7, with D perhaps being TRBD1 or TRBD2 (7 bases each). CDR1 is MDHEN, CDR2 SYDVKM, per germline. CDR3 length equals 13 residues. V dropped 8 bases and J dropped 0 bases, with 11 bases sitting between them. CDR3: CASQGGSSYEQYF. The CDR3 DNA sequence: TGTGCCAGCCAGGGGGGGTCCTCCTACGAGCAGTACTTC.

This chain joins TRBV12-3 or TRBV12-4 and TRBJ2-4; 12 bases match TRBD2. CDR3 size: 15 residues. V lost 5 bases to trimming and J lost 8 bases; unmatched junction nucleotides: 7. CDR3 sequence (DNA): TGTGCCAGCAGTCTCACCCTAGCGGGAGGGGACATTCAGTACTTC. Translated: CASSLTLAGGDIQYF.

This chain uses TRBV7-6 with TRBJ2-3, with no clear D. Germline CDR1 and CDR2: SGHVS and FNYEAQ. V was trimmed by 3 bases and J by 5 bases, leaving 6 bases between them. The CDR3 totals 12 residues. The CDR3 loop is CASSFNRDTQYF. The CDR3 DNA reads TGTGCCAGCAGCTTTAATCGAGATACGCAGTATTTT.

The CDR3 spells CATSDAGAYNEQFF. The CDR3, as DNA: TGTGCCACCAGTGATGCGGGGGCCTACAATGAGCAGTTCTTC. The rearrangement links TRBV24-1 to TRBJ2-1, with TRBD2 identical over 7 bases. Per germline, CDR1 KGHDR and CDR2 SFDVKD. J lost 2 bases, V lost 3 bases, and 0 bases had no gene match. The CDR3 runs to 14 residues.

The CDR3 nucleotides read TGCAGTGCTAGACAGGGGGGAGAGAGCAATCAGCCCCAGCATTTT. As protein: CSARQGGESNQPQHF. The chain joins TRBV20-1 to TRBJ1-5; 7 nucleotides align to TRBD1. V lost 2 bases, J lost 1 base, and 5 bases stayed unmatched. The germline V gene encodes CDR1 DFQATT and CDR2 SNEGSKA (reference sequence). The CDR3 covers 15 residues.

The chain is built from TRBV3-1 and TRBJ2-1; TRBD2 aligns across 7 bases. Germline V lookup: CDR1 LGHDT, CDR2 YNNKEL (reference sequence). With V trimmed by 2 bases and J by 6 bases, 7 bases remained unmatched. The CDR3 length is 15 residues. CDR3 loop: CASSQLTSLSNEQFF. CDR3 sequence (DNA): TGTGCCAGCAGCCAACTGACTAGCCTAAGCAATGAGCAGTTCTTC.

The chain links TRBV28 to TRBJ1-5; no reliable D call. The V and J ends lost 6 bases and 1 base respectively, with 10 bases between them. This CDR3 is built from 14 residues. Germline V lookup: CDR1 MDHEN, CDR2 SYDVKM. CDR3 bases: TGTGCCAGCAGACCCGATCGGAGCAATCAGCCCCAGCATTTT. This gives the protein CASRPDRSNQPQHF.